Listed below are T cell receptor beta chains from one sample, sequenced in a study of T cell responses to AZD1222 COVID-19 vaccine. Only in-frame clones appear in the TCRdb table, and some are missing; sequencing was by immunoSEQ multiplex PCR. This table has approximately 150,000 clones, roughly 90% appearing once. The material was peripheral blood, obtained on day 0 of AZD1222 vaccination. The receptors stem from an adult in good health. Each CDR3 is given with its conserved first and last residue. D genes are given only for firm matches. For some rows the clone size is stated as once, few or many, or as a class when expanded; others skip it.

>.|TRBV3-1/TRBV3-2|.|TRBJ2-3
CASSQGLAHLFSYF
TGTGCCAGCAGCCAGGGACTCGCTCACCTTTTCTCATATTTT
>.|TRBV4-1|TRBD2|TRBJ2-1
CASSQGPSGRLNEQFF
TGCGCCAGCAGCCAAGGGCCTAGCGGGAGACTTAATGAGCAGTTCTTC
>once|TRBV27|.|TRBJ1-1
CASSSGENTEAFF
TGTGCCAGCAGTTCAGGGGAGAACACTGAAGCTTTCTTT
>.|TRBV18|.|TRBJ1-2
CASSLGPEGYTF
TGTGCCAGCTCACTGGGGCCGGAGGGCTACACCTTC
>.|TRBV5-6|.|TRBJ2-7
CASSPHLRRQAPYEQYF
TGTGCCAGCAGCCCCCATCTCCGTAGACAGGCCCCCTACGAGCAGTACTTC
>.|TRBV28|.|TRBJ1-2
CASRGGRESGYTF
TGTGCCAGCAGGGGGGGGAGAGAGAGTGGCTACACCTTC
>many|TRBV6-5|.|TRBJ1-1
CASRRTSPDGAFF
TGTGCCAGCAGGCGAACAAGCCCCGATGGAGCTTTCTTT
>.|TRBV5-1|.|TRBJ1-6
CASSGGAGSGNSPLHF
TGCGCCAGCTCCGGGGGGGCAGGGAGTGGGAATTCACCCCTCCACTTT
>.|TRBV11-2|.|TRBJ2-7
CASSLVREQYF
TGTGCCAGCAGCTTAGTTAGAGAGCAGTACTTC
>.|TRBV19|TRBD1|TRBJ1-4
CASQRDRGRGEKLFF
TGTGCCAGCCAGCGGGACAGGGGGCGCGGTGAAAAACTGTTTTTT
>.|TRBV6-5|.|TRBJ2-7
CASSYQYRVEPYEQYF
TGTGCCAGCAGTTACCAGTACAGGGTAGAGCCCTACGAGCAGTACTTC
>.|TRBV7-2|TRBD2|TRBJ2-1
CASSSRTSFDNEQFF
TGTGCCAGCAGCTCACGGACTAGCTTCGACAATGAGCAGTTCTTC
>once|TRBV24-1|.|TRBJ2-1
CATSDGMRGEQFF
TGTGCCACCAGTGATGGGATGAGGGGGGAGCAGTTCTTC
>.|TRBV2|.|TRBJ1-1
CASSEFSAYSTLNTEAFF
TGTGCCAGCAGTGAATTCAGCGCTTACAGTACACTGAACACTGAAGCTTTCTTT
>.|TRBV19|.|TRBJ1-1
CASSIKGDTEAFF
TGTGCCAGTAGTATAAAGGGGGACACTGAAGCTTTCTTT
>.|TRBV27|.|TRBJ1-1
CASKRRPGNTEAFF
TGTGCCAGCAAGCGTCGCCCGGGGAACACTGAAGCTTTCTTT
>.|TRBV19|.|TRBJ1-1
CASSPGSLTTEAFF
TGTGCCAGTAGTCCAGGGAGTTTGACCACTGAAGCTTTCTTT
>.|TRBV11-2|.|TRBJ2-7
CASSPPGPYTSYEQYF
TGTGCCAGCAGCCCCCCCGGGCCCTACACGTCCTACGAGCAGTACTTC
>.|TRBV4-1|TRBD1|TRBJ2-1
CASTDRASYNEQFF
TGCGCCAGTACAGACAGGGCTTCCTACAATGAGCAGTTCTTC
>.|TRBV5-1|TRBD1|TRBJ2-1
CASSPSGTESDEQFF
TGCGCCAGCAGCCCATCCGGGACAGAATCTGATGAGCAGTTCTTC
>.|TRBV7-6|.|TRBJ2-1
CASSLASAQSSYNEQFF
TGTGCCAGCAGCTTAGCGTCGGCGCAGAGCTCCTACAATGAGCAGTTCTTC
>.|TRBV6-1|.|TRBJ1-2
CASSEDQDYGYTF
TGTGCCAGCAGTGAAGATCAGGACTATGGCTACACCTTC
>once|TRBV6-4|.|TRBJ2-3
CASRGDAGADTQYF
TGTGCCAGCAGGGGGGACGCTGGTGCAGATACGCAGTATTTT
>.|TRBV3-1/TRBV3-2|.|TRBJ1-2
CASSQAVRGYGYTF
TGTGCCAGCAGCCAAGCAGTACGAGGGTATGGCTACACCTTC
>.|TRBV7-2|TRBD1|TRBJ1-5
CASSFRQGHNQPQHF
TGTGCCAGCAGCTTCCGACAGGGGCACAATCAGCCCCAGCATTTT
>.|TRBV18|.|TRBJ1-2
CASSGTGVSYTF
TGTGCCAGCTCAGGGACGGGGGTCAGCTACACCTTC
>.|TRBV7-9|.|TRBJ2-3
CASSSYRAGTDTQYF
TGTGCCAGCAGCTCATACAGGGCTGGGACAGATACGCAGTATTTT
>few|TRBV6-2/TRBV6-3|TRBD2|TRBJ2-1
CASSYVAGVYNEQFF
TGTGCCAGCAGTTACGTAGCGGGAGTGTACAATGAGCAGTTCTTC
>.|TRBV18|TRBD1|TRBJ1-1
CASSPLSTGFSSEAFF
TGTGCCAGCTCACCACTTTCGACAGGGTTCTCGTCTGAAGCTTTCTTT
>.|TRBV29-1|TRBD1|TRBJ1-3
CSGGTGTDTIYF
TGCAGCGGTGGGACAGGGACAGACACCATATATTTT
>.|TRBV5-1|.|TRBJ2-3
CASSPLGVAKDTQYF
TGCGCCAGCAGCCCCCTTGGGGTAGCGAAAGATACGCAGTATTTT
>.|TRBV3-1/TRBV3-2|.|TRBJ2-5
CASSQEVNRQETQYF
TGTGCCAGCAGCCAAGAAGTGAACAGACAAGAGACCCAGTACTTC
>few|TRBV19|.|TRBJ1-2
CASSQGQLGFYGYTF
TGTGCCAGTAGTCAAGGACAGCTCGGCTTCTATGGCTACACCTTC
>.|TRBV5-1|.|TRBJ2-7
CASHRPSGTISSYEQYF
TGCGCCAGCCATCGACCCTCCGGGACGATCTCTTCCTACGAGCAGTACTTC
>.|TRBV3-1/TRBV3-2|TRBD1|TRBJ2-7
CASSQEGGTGPKYEQYF
TGTGCCAGCAGCCAAGAAGGAGGGACAGGGCCAAAGTACGAGCAGTACTTC
>once|TRBV11-2|.|TRBJ2-7
CASSLVSSEQYF
TGTGCCAGCAGCTTAGTATCCAGCGAGCAGTACTTC
>.|TRBV7-6|.|TRBJ2-3
CASSLDDSITDTQYF
TGTGCCAGCAGCTTAGATGATAGTATTACAGATACGCAGTATTTT
>.|TRBV19|.|TRBJ1-5
CASSIPRRQAEQPQHF
TGTGCCAGTAGTATCCCCAGGCGACAGGCGGAGCAGCCCCAGCATTTT
>few|TRBV19|TRBD1|TRBJ2-7
CASRQAGTGVREQYF
TGTGCCAGTAGACAGGCCGGGACAGGGGTGAGGGAGCAGTACTTC
>.|TRBV6-4|TRBD2|TRBJ2-3
CASSEGAGSGDTQYF
TGTGCCAGCAGTGAAGGAGCGGGATCGGGAGATACGCAGTATTTT
>.|TRBV7-6|.|TRBJ2-7
CASSLEAFSYEQYF
TGTGCCAGCAGCTTAGAAGCGTTCTCCTACGAGCAGTACTTC
>.|TRBV11-2|.|TRBJ2-1
CASSSIGMAGPSYNEQFF
TGTGCCAGCAGCTCAATCGGTATGGCGGGGCCCTCCTACAATGAGCAGTTCTTC